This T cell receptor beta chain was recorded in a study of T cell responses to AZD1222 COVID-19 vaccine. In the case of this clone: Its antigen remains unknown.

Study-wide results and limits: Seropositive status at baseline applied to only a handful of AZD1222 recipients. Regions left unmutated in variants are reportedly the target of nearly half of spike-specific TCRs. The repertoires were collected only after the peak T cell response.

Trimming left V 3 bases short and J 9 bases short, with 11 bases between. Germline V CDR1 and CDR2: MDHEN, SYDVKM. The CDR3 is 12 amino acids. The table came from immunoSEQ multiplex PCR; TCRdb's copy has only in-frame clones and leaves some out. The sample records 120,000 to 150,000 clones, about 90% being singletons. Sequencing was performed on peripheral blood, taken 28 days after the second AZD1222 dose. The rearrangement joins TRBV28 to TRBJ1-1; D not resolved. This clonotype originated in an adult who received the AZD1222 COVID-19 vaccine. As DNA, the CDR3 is TGTGCCAGCAGTTTTGTTGGCAGCAAAGCTTTCTTT. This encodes CASSFVGSKAFF. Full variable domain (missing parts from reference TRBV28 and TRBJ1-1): DVKVTQSSRYLVKRTGEKVFLECVQDMDHENMFWYRQDPGLGLRLIYFSYDVKMKEKGDIPEGYSVSREKKERFSLILESASTNQTSMYLCASSFVGSKAFFGQGTRLTVV.